This TCR beta chain is from a study of cytomegalovirus exposure and HLA in healthy donors. General observations from the study: According to the study, 160 or so TCR beta chains were cytomegalovirus-associated.

Notes on this clone: Its antigen is unknown.

PCR was performed using 60 Vbeta and 13 Jbeta primers. The method was immunoSEQ multiplex PCR; TCRdb's version includes in-frame clones alone and lacks a portion of them. The listing contains roughly 120,000 clones. Germline V gene sequence: CDR1 SQVTM, CDR2 ANQGSEA. There are 14 residues in the CDR3. Deletions cut 6 bases from V and 1 base from J, with 15 bases between. The clonotype originates from a young man in good health and CMV-seronegative. Sequencing was carried out using PBMCs. This chain connects TRBV29-1 to TRBJ1-1; no clear D gene. This chain's CDR3 is CSVAGSLGNTEAFF. CDR3 in DNA: TGCAGCGTCGCCGGGTCCCTGGGGAACACTGAAGCTTTCTTT.